Each of the 26 T cell receptor beta chains below was sequenced from the same sample in a study of identical twins' blood T cells. TCRdb recomputed calls from the 5' RACE reads with MiXCR, one row per CDR3 protein. The data show fewer than 450,000 distinct CDR3 sequences, roughly 27% seen once. Input material: PBMCs. Source of these receptors: a woman aged 18-55 years in good health.

Details on this clonotype: At one of its ends the junction is not consistent with the germline gene, which may arise from a read error. The CDR3 DNA sequence: TGTGCCAGCAGGGGACCGAACTACAATGAGCAGCTCTTC. Encoded protein: CASRGPNYNEQLF. The J gene is TRBJ2-1, the V gene TRBV14; D may correspond to TRBD1 or TRBD2 (5 bases each). Germline V gene sequence: CDR1 SGHDN, CDR2 FVKESK. The CDR3 has 13 residues.

This clonotype was recorded a few times. The CDR3 spells CASRLAGPNEQFF. In DNA form, the CDR3 reads TGCGCCAGCAGACTAGCGGGCCCGAATGAGCAGTTCTTC. The V and J genes are TRBV4-3 and TRBJ2-1, with 9 bases identical to TRBD2. CDR1 and CDR2 (germline): LGHNA, YSLEER. The CDR3 sequence is 13 residues long. J gave up 7 bases and V 6 bases, and 4 bases lay outside the gene matches.

This clonotype occurred a few times. J is TRBJ1-2 and V is TRBV7-9; D may be TRBD1 (5 bases). Trimming shortened V by 4 bases and J by 8 bases, and 23 bases separated the two germline ends. The CDR3 sequence is 16 residues long. Germline V gene sequence: CDR1 SEHNR, CDR2 FQNEAQ (reference sequence). The CDR3, as DNA: TGTGCCAGCAGCTCATCCCTATACGGACAAGAGGACGGCTACACCTTC. It encodes CASSSSLYGQEDGYTF.

This clonotype was detected a few times. This chain connects TRBV18 to TRBJ2-3; D not resolved. V lost 2 bases, J lost 4 bases, and 4 bases lay in between. The CDR3 consists of 12 residues. Germline CDR1 and CDR2: KGHSH and LQKENI. The CDR3 DNA reads as TGTGCCAGCTCACCATTGGCAGATACGCAGTATTTT. It yields the protein CASSPLADTQYF.

The J gene is TRBJ1-5, the V gene TRBV19; D might be TRBD1 (5 bases). The CDR3 extends over 19 amino acids. The ends were cut back, 5 bases at V and 5 bases at J, with 28 bases in the middle. The germline V gene encodes CDR1 LNHDA and CDR2 SQIVND (reference sequence). The chain's CDR3 is CASSRRGWVPGMYDQPQHF. CDR3 DNA sequence: TGTGCCAGTAGTCGTCGGGGATGGGTACCAGGGATGTATGATCAGCCCCAGCATTTT.

This clonotype was recorded at least ten times. This rearrangement joins TRBV6-5 to TRBJ2-1, with D tentatively TRBD2 (5 bases). The length of the CDR3 is 15 residues. V shed 0 bases and J shed 4 bases, with 10 bases lying between them. Germline CDR1 is MNHEY and CDR2 is SVGAGI. The CDR3 loop is CASSYSIRGYNEQFF. DNA of the CDR3: TGTGCCAGCAGTTACTCGATTCGCGGGTACAATGAGCAGTTCTTC.

The V gene is TRBV10-2, the J gene TRBJ2-5, with D unclear. The germline gives CDR1 WSHSY, CDR2 SAAADI. V lost 8 bases and J lost 1, with 8 bases in between. The CDR3 spans 12 residues. CDR3 sequence (DNA): TGCGCCAGCGGCCTAGTCCAAGAGACCCAGTACTTC. This sequence encodes CASGLVQETQYF.

This clonotype was observed a handful of times. This chain connects TRBV6-5 to TRBJ1-1, with a possible D match to TRBD1 (5 bases). V dropped 7 bases and J dropped 1 base, with 19 bases sitting between them. The CDR3 consists of 16 residues. The germline V gene has CDR1 MNHEY and CDR2 SVGAGI. Written as DNA, the CDR3 is TGTGCCAGCATCCCACGGCGATCAGGGTCGAACACTGAAGCTTTCTTT. Translated, it gives CASIPRRSGSNTEAFF.

The chain uses TRBV7-2 and TRBJ1-2; D call uncertain. This CDR3 is 15 amino acids long. The V gene's germline CDR1 is SGHTA and CDR2 FQGNSA. Trimming took off 5 bases at V and 7 bases at J, with 20 bases between the two ends. The CDR3 nucleotides are TGTGCCAGCAGCCAACAAAAGGTCCCGGGAACTGGCTACACCTTC. It is translated as CASSQQKVPGTGYTF.

In its sample, this clonotype was seen many times. The rearrangement joins TRBV6-5 to TRBJ1-1; TRBD1 matches at 9 bases. From germline, CDR1 is MNHEY and CDR2 SVGAGI. V trimming: 0 bases; J trimming: 6 bases; junction bases outside the gene matches: 2. There are 14 residues in the CDR3. CDR3 protein: CASSYSDRGAEAFF. The CDR3 region has the DNA TGTGCCAGCAGTTACTCGGACAGGGGAGCTGAAGCTTTCTTT.

There are a few counts of this clonotype. The chain employs TRBV7-8 and TRBJ2-7; D not certain. The V end was cut by 0 bases, the J end by 5 bases, with 11 bases between. Germline loops: CDR1 SGHVS, CDR2 FQNEAQ. The CDR3 contains 14 residues. CDR3 sequence reads: CASSLAGSVDEQYF. Here the CDR3 DNA reads TGTGCCAGCAGCTTAGCGGGCTCCGTGGACGAGCAGTACTTC.

This clonotype has a handful of counts. The V gene is TRBV20-1, the J gene TRBJ1-5; D is unclear. The CDR3 is made up of 15 amino acids. Germline loops: CDR1 DFQATT, CDR2 SNEGSKA (reference sequence). V lost 1 base to trimming and J lost 0 bases, with 10 bases between them. CDR3: CSARAPGFSNQPQHF. In nucleotides, the CDR3 is TGCAGTGCTAGAGCGCCCGGGTTTAGCAATCAGCCCCAGCATTTT.

The V gene is TRBV29-1, the J gene TRBJ1-1; D possibly corresponds to TRBD1 (6 bases). Germline assignment: CDR1 SQVTM and CDR2 ANQGSEA. CDR3 length: 13 amino acids. V was clipped by 8 bases and J by 6 bases, with 19 bases between them. The CDR3 DNA follows: TGCAGCTCTGAGGGGGGCACTGCCCCTGAAGCTTTCTTT. Translating it yields CSSEGGTAPEAFF.

This clonotype was seen just once. Its ends do not fully match the called genes, so a read error is possible. The chain recombines TRBV18 with TRBJ1-3, with 9 nucleotides matching TRBD1. There are 16 residues in the CDR3. Germline values: CDR1 KGHSH, CDR2 LQKENI. The CDR3 loop reads CASLPRQGDSGNTIYF. CDR3 in DNA: TGTGCCAGCTTACCACGACAGGGGGACTCTGGAAACACCATATATTTT.

The J gene is TRBJ1-3, the V gene TRBV6-1; D is unresolved. Germline V gene sequence: CDR1 MNHNS, CDR2 SASEGT. There are 14 residues in the CDR3. Trimming pared 4 bases from V and 0 bases from J, leaving 7 bases between. CDR3 DNA sequence: TGTGCCAGCAGTGCTGCAAACTCTGGAAACACCATATATTTT. This translates into CASSAANSGNTIYF.

The chain links TRBV6-2 or TRBV6-3 to TRBJ2-7, with 7 bases matching TRBD1. This CDR3 contains 14 residues. After removal of 8 bases from V and 7 bases from J, the junction contained 14 bases not matched to a gene. Per the germline V gene, CDR1 is MNHEY and CDR2 is SVGEGT. As DNA, the CDR3 is TGTGCCAGCGGTAACAGGGGTTTGACGAGAGAGCAGTACTTC. This translates into CASGNRGLTREQYF.

This clonotype has only one observation. V and J are TRBV3-1 and TRBJ2-2; no clear D gene. V was cut by 3 bases and J by 4 bases, with 18 bases left in between. Germline values: CDR1 LGHDT, CDR2 YNNKEL (reference sequence). The CDR3 sequence is 17 residues long. The CDR3 DNA sequence: TGTGCCAGCAGCCAGCAGCCAAAGATGAGATTCACCGGGGAGCTGTTTTTT. Protein sequence: CASSQQPKMRFTGELFF. The full variable domain, completed using reference TRBV3-1 and TRBJ2-2, is DTAVSQTPKYLVTQMGNDKSIKCEQNLGHDTMYWYKQDSKKFLKIMFSYNNKELIINETVPNRFSPKSPDKAHLNLHINSLELGDSAVYFCASSQQPKMRFTGELFFGEGSRLTVL.

V and J are TRBV12-3 or TRBV12-4 and TRBJ1-5; D perhaps matches TRBD1 (5 bases). Trimming cost V 11 bases and J 3 bases, with 14 bases left between them. The CDR3 is 13 residues long. CDR3 coding DNA: TGTGCCGTTACCTCAGGGTACAATCAGCCCCAGCATTTT. It encodes CAVTSGYNQPQHF.

CDR3 region: CASSQAGQGANYGYTF. Here the CDR3 DNA reads TGCGCCAGCAGCCAGGCCGGACAGGGAGCTAACTATGGCTACACCTTC. The chain is built from TRBV4-3 and TRBJ1-2; 8 bases agree with TRBD1. Germline V gives CDR1 LGHNA, CDR2 YSLEER. V was clipped by 3 bases and J by 0 bases; unmatched bases: 6. The CDR3 spans 16 residues.

This clonotype was detected only a few times. V usage is TRBV20-1 and J usage is TRBJ1-1; 8 positions match TRBD1. The germline gives CDR1 DFQATT, CDR2 SNEGSKA (reference sequence). The CDR3 runs 13 residues. Germline trimming cut 6 bases from V and 1 base from J; bases unmatched to any gene: 4. DNA for the CDR3: TGCAGTGCCCTCAGGGGGCAGAACACTGAAGCTTTCTTT. This codes for CSALRGQNTEAFF.

The gene calls are TRBV20-1 and TRBJ1-5; D is unresolved. With 6 bases removed from V and 3 bases from J, the gap between germline ends came to 12 bases. The germline CDR1 and CDR2 sequences are DFQATT and SNEGSKA (reference sequence). The CDR3 has 13 amino acids. The DNA for the CDR3 is TGCAGTGCCACAATGCGGCCCAATCAGCCCCAGCATTTT. It codes for CSATMRPNQPQHF.

This clonotype appeared once. V is TRBV14 and J is TRBJ2-1; unclear D gene. Germline V gene sequence: CDR1 SGHDN, CDR2 FVKESK. CDR3 length equals 14 residues. V was trimmed by 4 bases and J by 1 base, leaving 8 bases between them. The CDR3 DNA follows: TGTGCCAGCAGCCCCCTGATTTCCTACAATGAGCAGTTCTTC. Protein sequence: CASSPLISYNEQFF.

This clonotype showed up just a few times. The rearrangement uses TRBV12-3 or TRBV12-4 and TRBJ1-5; no reliable D call. The CDR3 is 11 residues long. V shed 1 base and J shed 15 bases, with 10 bases lying between them. The CDR3 DNA sequence: TGTGCCAGCAGTTTAGGTGGCCAAAGGCATTTT. It specifies CASSLGGQRHF.

This clonotype was seen at least ten times. This sequence joins TRBV7-9 and TRBJ2-5; D may be TRBD2 (5 bases). The germline gives CDR1 SEHNR, CDR2 FQNEAQ (reference sequence). The CDR3 totals 12 residues. V was pared by 7 bases and J by 3 bases, with 9 bases between. The chain's CDR3 is CASNKGEETQYF. CDR3 in DNA: TGTGCCAGCAATAAGGGAGAAGAGACCCAGTACTTC.

This clonotype was picked up a small number of times. The chain couples TRBV11-2 to TRBJ1-1; a weak D match, TRBD1 (5 bases). Germline loops: CDR1 SGHAT, CDR2 FQNNGV. Trimming removed 1 base from V and 1 base from J, with 13 bases in between. There are 16 residues in the CDR3. For the CDR3, the DNA is TGTGCCAGCAGCTTAGCCGGCGGGGGTAGGAACACTGAAGCTTTCTTT. As protein: CASSLAGGGRNTEAFF.

The chain has TRBV12-3 or TRBV12-4 and TRBJ2-2, with D maybe TRBD1 (6 bases). The CDR3 spans 13 residues. V shed 7 bases and J shed 6 bases, with 12 bases lying between them. The CDR3 region has the DNA TGTGCCAGCAACGAACAGGGACCCGGGGAGCTGTTTTTT. Translation: CASNEQGPGELFF.